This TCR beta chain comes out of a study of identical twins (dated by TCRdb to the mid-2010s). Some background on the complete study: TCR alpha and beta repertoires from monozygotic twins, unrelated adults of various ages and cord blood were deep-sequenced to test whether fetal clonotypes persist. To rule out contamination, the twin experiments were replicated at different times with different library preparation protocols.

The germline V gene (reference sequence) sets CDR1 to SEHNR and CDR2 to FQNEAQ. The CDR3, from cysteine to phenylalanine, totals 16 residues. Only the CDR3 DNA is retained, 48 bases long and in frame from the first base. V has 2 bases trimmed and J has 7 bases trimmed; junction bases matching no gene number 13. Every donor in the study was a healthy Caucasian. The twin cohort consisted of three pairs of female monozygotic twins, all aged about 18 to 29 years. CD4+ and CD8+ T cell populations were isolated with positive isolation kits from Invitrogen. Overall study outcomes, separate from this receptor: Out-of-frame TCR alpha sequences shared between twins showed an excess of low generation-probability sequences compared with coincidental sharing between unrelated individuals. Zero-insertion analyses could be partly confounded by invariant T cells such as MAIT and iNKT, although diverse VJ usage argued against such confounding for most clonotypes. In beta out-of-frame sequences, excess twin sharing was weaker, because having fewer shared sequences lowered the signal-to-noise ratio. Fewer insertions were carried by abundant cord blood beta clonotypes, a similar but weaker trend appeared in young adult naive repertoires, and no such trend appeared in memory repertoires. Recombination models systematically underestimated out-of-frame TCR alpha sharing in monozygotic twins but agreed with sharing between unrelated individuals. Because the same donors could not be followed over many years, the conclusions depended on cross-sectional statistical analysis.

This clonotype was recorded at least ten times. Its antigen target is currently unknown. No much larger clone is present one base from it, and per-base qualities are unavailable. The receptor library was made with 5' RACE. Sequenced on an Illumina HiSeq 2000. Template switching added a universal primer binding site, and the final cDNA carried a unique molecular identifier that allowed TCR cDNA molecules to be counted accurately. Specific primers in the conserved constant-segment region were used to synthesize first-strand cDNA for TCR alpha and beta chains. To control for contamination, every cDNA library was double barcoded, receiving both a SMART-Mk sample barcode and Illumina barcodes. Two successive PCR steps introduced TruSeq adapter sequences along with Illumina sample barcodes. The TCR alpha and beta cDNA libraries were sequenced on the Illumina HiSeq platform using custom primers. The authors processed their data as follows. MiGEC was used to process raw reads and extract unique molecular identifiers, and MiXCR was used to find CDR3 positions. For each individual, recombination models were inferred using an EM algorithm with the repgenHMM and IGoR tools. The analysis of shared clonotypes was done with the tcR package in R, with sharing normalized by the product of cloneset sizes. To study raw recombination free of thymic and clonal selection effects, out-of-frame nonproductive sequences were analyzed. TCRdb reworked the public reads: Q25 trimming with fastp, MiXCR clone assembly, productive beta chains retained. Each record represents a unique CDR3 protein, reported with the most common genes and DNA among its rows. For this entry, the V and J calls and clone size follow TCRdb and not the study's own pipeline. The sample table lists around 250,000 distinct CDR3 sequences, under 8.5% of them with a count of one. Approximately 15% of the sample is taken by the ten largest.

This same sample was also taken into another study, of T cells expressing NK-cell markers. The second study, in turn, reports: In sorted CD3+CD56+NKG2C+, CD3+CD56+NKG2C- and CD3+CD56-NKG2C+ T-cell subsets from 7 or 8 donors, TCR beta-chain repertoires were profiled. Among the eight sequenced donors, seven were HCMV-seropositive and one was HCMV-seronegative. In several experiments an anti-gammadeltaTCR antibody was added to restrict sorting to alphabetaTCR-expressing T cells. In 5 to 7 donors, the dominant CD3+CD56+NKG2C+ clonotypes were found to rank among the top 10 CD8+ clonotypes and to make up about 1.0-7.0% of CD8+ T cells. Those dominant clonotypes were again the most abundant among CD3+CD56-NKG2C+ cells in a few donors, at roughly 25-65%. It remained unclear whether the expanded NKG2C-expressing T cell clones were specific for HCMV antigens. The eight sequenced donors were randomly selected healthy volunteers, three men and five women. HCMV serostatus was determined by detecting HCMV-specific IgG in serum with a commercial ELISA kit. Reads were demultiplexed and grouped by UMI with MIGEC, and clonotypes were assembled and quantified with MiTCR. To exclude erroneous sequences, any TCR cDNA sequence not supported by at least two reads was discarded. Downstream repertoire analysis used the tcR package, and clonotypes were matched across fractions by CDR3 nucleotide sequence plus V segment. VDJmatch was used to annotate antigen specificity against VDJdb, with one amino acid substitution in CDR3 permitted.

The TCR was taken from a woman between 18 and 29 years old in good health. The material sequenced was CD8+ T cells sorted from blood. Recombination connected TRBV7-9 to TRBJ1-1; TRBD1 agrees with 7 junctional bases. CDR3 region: CASSLTRPTGRVEAFF. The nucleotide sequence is TGTGCCAGCAGCTTAACCCGCCCGACAGGGAGGGTTGAAGCTTTCTTT.